This TCR beta chain is drawn from a study of T cell repertoires in cytomegalovirus infection. Study-level background: Evidence of both CMV infection and a matching HLA type came from public TCR beta signatures. Overall study results and limits: Individuals carrying CMV plus the relevant HLA were identified by cumulative frequency of public TCR beta families. Clonotype analysis showed dominance of the ex vivo response by HLA-C-restricted CMV-specific TCR beta clonotypes.

Per the germline V gene, CDR1 is SGHDN and CDR2 is FVKESK. The CDR3 length is 14 residues. Trimming stripped 8 bases from V and 8 bases from J, with 19 bases between. MiXCR, run by TCRdb on the reads, gives a single entry per CDR3 protein. The data hold about 300,000 distinct CDR3 sequences, with roughly 9.3% observed a single time. This clonotype was seen repeatedly, ten times or more. Its antigen is unknown. The material sequenced was PBMCs. The V gene is TRBV14, the J gene TRBJ2-1, with D possibly being TRBD1 or TRBD2 (5 bases each). This clonotype was sampled from a human donor in good health (CMV status not recorded). Some clones in this sample may be carry-over from other donors' samples. The CDR3 DNA reads TGTGCCAGCCAAAGAGGGGCACCCTTGGATGAGCAGTTCTTC. Protein sequence: CASQRGAPLDEQFF.